Each of the 25 T cell receptor beta chains below was sequenced from the same sample in a study of circulating CD8 cells and anti-PD-1 response in melanoma. TCR libraries were prepared from about 15 ng of total RNA with the QIAseq Immune Repertoire TCR panel. TCRdb processed the reads anew with MiXCR; each CDR3 protein has one entry. The sample has 700 to 950 distinct CDR3 sequences; around 13% are singletons. Sorting of live CD3+CD8+TCRalphabeta+ cells by PD-1 and/or TIGIT gave four subsets. The starting material was CD8+ T cells from PBMCs, obtained at baseline or after one month of anti-PD-1 therapy (not recorded which). These receptor sequences come from a human donor with melanoma.

This clonotype rates as medium-sized. This chain connects TRBV18 to TRBJ1-1; tentative D call: TRBD1 (6 bases). The CDR3 runs to 15 residues. Trimming took off 0 bases at V and 2 bases at J, with 10 bases between the two ends. Germline loops: CDR1 KGHSH, CDR2 LQKENI. The CDR3 here is CASSPPGHLNTEAFF. The CDR3 DNA reads as TGTGCCAGCTCACCACCGGGACACCTAAACACTGAAGCTTTCTTT.

This clonotype is labeled as medium-sized. The V call is TRBV5-1, the J call TRBJ1-3, with D unclear. CDR3 size: 14 residues. Trimming pared 3 bases from V and 0 bases from J, leaving 7 bases between. Germline loops: CDR1 SGHRS, CDR2 YFSETQ. The CDR3 nucleotides read TGCGCCAGCAGCTCCAGGACCTCTGGAAACACCATATATTTT. Amino acid sequence: CASSSRTSGNTIYF.

Judged by abundance, this clonotype is medium-sized (0.01 to 0.1%). J is TRBJ2-1 and V is TRBV14; a weak D match, TRBD1 (5 bases). The CDR3 is 17 residues long. Trimming left V 4 bases short and J 2 bases short, with 18 bases between. Germline V gives CDR1 SGHDN, CDR2 FVKESK. DNA for the CDR3: TGTGCCAGCAGCCGAGGACATCCTGCGATTCCCTACAATGAGCAGTTCTTC. As protein: CASSRGHPAIPYNEQFF.

This clonotype is judged medium-sized. The rearrangement uses TRBV7-2 and TRBJ2-5, with D perhaps matching TRBD2 (6 bases). The CDR3 runs to 17 residues. Germline loops: CDR1 SGHTA, CDR2 FQGNSA. The V gene lost 1 base and the J gene lost 0 bases, with 15 bases spanning the gap. The CDR3 sequence is CASSLVGPGVYQETQYF. The CDR3 DNA reads TGTGCCAGCAGCTTAGTGGGTCCGGGGGTGTACCAAGAGACCCAGTACTTC.

This clonotype is deemed medium-sized. The chain recombines TRBV7-6 with TRBJ2-3, with 10 nucleotides matching TRBD1. V lost 6 bases and J lost 4; bases outside the gene matches: 1. Germline CDR1 SGHVS, CDR2 FNYEAQ. There are 13 residues in the CDR3. In DNA, the CDR3 is TGTGCCAGCAGAGGACAGGGGGCAGATACGCAGTATTTT. This codes for CASRGQGADTQYF.

Sample share makes this clonotype medium-sized. The J gene is TRBJ2-1, the V gene TRBV6-6; TRBD2 matches at 10 bases. Germline-derived CDR1 and CDR2 are MNHNY and SVGAGI (reference sequence). The ends lost 6 bases at V and 1 base at J; junction bases unmatched: 6. The length of the CDR3 is 16 residues. Here the CDR3 DNA reads TGTGCCAGCAGGTTTAGCGGGGGGAATTCCTACAATGAGCAGTTCTTC. The encoded protein is CASRFSGGNSYNEQFF.

By share, this clonotype ranks as large. The CDR3 loop is CASSLVAVGKETQYF. In DNA, the CDR3 is TGTGCCAGCAGCTTAGTAGCAGTTGGCAAAGAGACCCAGTACTTC. This rearrangement joins TRBV7-6 to TRBJ2-5; D ambiguous. This CDR3 region has 15 residues. Germline CDR1 is SGHVS and CDR2 is FNYEAQ. Trimming took 1 base from V and 3 from J, leaving 12 bases between them.

As regards this clonotype: Since a much larger clone is just one base distant, this may be a read error. The chain couples TRBV2 to TRBJ1-2; D possibly corresponds to TRBD1 (6 bases). Looked up from germline, CDR1 is SNHLY and CDR2 is FYNNEI. The CDR3 sequence is 13 residues long. V was shortened by 8 bases and J by 3 bases, with 13 bases between the two germline ends. The CDR3 region has the DNA TGTGCCAGCCCCAGGGGATATGACTATGGCTACACCTTC. Amino acids: CASPRGYDYGYTF. Full variable domain (missing parts from reference TRBV2 and TRBJ1-2): EPEVTQTPSHQVTQMGQEVILRCVPISNHLYFYWYRQILGQKVEFLVSFYNNEISEKSEIFDDQFSVERPDGSNFTLKIRSTKLEDSAMYFCASPRGYDYGYTFGSGTRLTVV.

In its sample, this clonotype is medium-sized. This chain links TRBV6-5 with TRBJ2-1; 9 positions agree with TRBD2. This CDR3 region has 13 residues. Looked up from germline, CDR1 is MNHEY and CDR2 is SVGAGI. V dropped 2 bases and J dropped 10; count of bases not matched to a gene: 3. The DNA for the CDR3 is TGTGCCAGCAGTTACATTAGCGGGGGAGAGCAGTTCTTC. This gives the protein CASSYISGGEQFF.

By share of the sample, this clonotype is large. The chain has TRBV7-9 and TRBJ1-3; TRBD1 is a possible D gene (5 bases). The ends were cut back, 5 bases at V and 0 bases at J, with 14 bases in the middle. Germline loops: CDR1 SEHNR, CDR2 FQNEAQ (reference sequence). The CDR3 is 16 residues long. The CDR3: CASSATVGLSGNTIYF. CDR3 sequence (DNA): TGTGCCAGCAGCGCGACAGTCGGTCTCTCTGGAAACACCATATATTTT.

This clonotype is medium-sized (0.01 to 0.1%). The chain uses TRBV14 and TRBJ2-1; D is perhaps TRBD1 (5 bases). V dropped 5 bases and J dropped 7 bases, with 15 bases sitting between them. The CDR3 extends over 14 amino acids. The germline V gene has CDR1 SGHDN and CDR2 FVKESK. The CDR3 DNA reads TGTGCCAGCAGCGGACAAACCCTGCGGAATGAGCAGTTCTTC. It translates to CASSGQTLRNEQFF.

This clonotype ranks as medium-sized. The chain has TRBV3-1 and TRBJ2-1, with 10 positions matching TRBD2. The CDR3 has 20 amino acids. CDR1 is LGHDT, CDR2 YNNKEL, per germline (reference sequence). J gave up 0 bases and V 8 bases, and 19 bases lay outside the gene matches. The CDR3 sequence is CASGSHLMLAGGDSYNEQFF. DNA of the CDR3: TGTGCCAGCGGCTCCCACCTTATGTTAGCGGGGGGTGACTCCTACAATGAGCAGTTCTTC.

This clonotype is judged medium-sized. This sequence joins TRBV5-5 and TRBJ2-3; TRBD2 matches at 10 bases. V was clipped by 1 base and J by 4 bases; unmatched bases: 6. Germline loops: CDR1 SGHKS, CDR2 YYEKEE (reference sequence). The CDR3 loop spans 16 amino acids. CDR3: CASSLQAGGRSDTQYF. The CDR3, as DNA: TGTGCCAGCAGCTTGCAAGCGGGGGGGCGGTCAGATACGCAGTATTTT.

This clonotype is medium-sized (0.01 to 0.1%) in the sample. At one end the junction does not follow the germline gene, possibly because of a read error. The chain employs TRBV19 and TRBJ2-1; TRBD2 aligns across 9 bases. The germline V gene encodes CDR1 LNHDA and CDR2 SQIVND (reference sequence). The CDR3 length is 17 residues. The CDR3 sequence is CASSIDERGDSHNEQFF. For the CDR3, the DNA is TGTGCCAGTAGTATAGACGAGCGGGGGGACTCCCACAATGAGCAGTTCTTC.

The gene calls are TRBV5-6 and TRBJ1-1, with TRBD1 identical over 9 bases. Germline CDR1 and CDR2: SGHDT and YYEEEE. The CDR3 runs 14 residues. V lost 4 bases to trimming and J lost 7 bases; unmatched junction nucleotides: 8. CDR3 nucleotide sequence: TGTGCCAGCAGCAGAGGGACAGGGACCAGTGAAGCTTTCTTT. Protein product: CASSRGTGTSEAFF.

By proportion, this clonotype is large (0.1 to 1%). The chain recombines TRBV10-2 with TRBJ2-7; D gene ambiguous. The germline V gene has CDR1 WSHSY and CDR2 SAAADI. V was trimmed by 5 bases and J by 7 bases, leaving 18 bases between them. This CDR3 spans 14 amino acids. The CDR3 loop reads CASSIANVAYEQYF. The CDR3 DNA is TGCGCCAGCAGTATCGCAAATGTGGCGTATGAGCAGTACTTC.

By share of the sample, this clonotype is medium-sized (0.01 to 0.1%). This rearrangement joins TRBV2 to TRBJ2-1; no definite D call. With 1 base removed from V and 5 bases from J, the gap between germline ends came to 12 bases. CDR1 and CDR2 (germline): SNHLY, FYNNEI. CDR3 length: 15 residues. The CDR3 sequence: CASSEVVLQHNEQFF. In DNA, the CDR3 is TGTGCCAGCAGTGAAGTTGTCCTTCAGCACAATGAGCAGTTCTTC. Drawing the rest from reference TRBV2 and TRBJ2-1, the complete variable domain is EPEVTQTPSHQVTQMGQEVILRCVPISNHLYFYWYRQILGQKVEFLVSFYNNEISEKSEIFDDQFSVERPDGSNFTLKIRSTKLEDSAMYFCASSEVVLQHNEQFFGPGTRLTVL.

The sample holds a few counts of this clonotype. V and J are TRBV19 and TRBJ1-4, with no clear D. This CDR3 contains 15 residues. Trimming took off 3 bases at V and 5 bases at J, with 13 bases between the two ends. Germline-derived CDR1 and CDR2 are LNHDA and SQIVND (reference sequence). The CDR3 DNA reads TGTGCCAGTAGTATCAAAGAACGGCCGAATGAAAAACTGTTTTTT. Its protein is CASSIKERPNEKLFF.

This clonotype is judged medium-sized. The CDR3 sequence: CASSTGQGLVRSPLHF. DNA of the CDR3: TGTGCCAGTAGTACCGGACAGGGATTGGTTCGTTCACCCCTCCACTTT. The chain recombines TRBV19 with TRBJ1-6; TRBD1 matches 8 bases. Losses at the gene ends were 4 bases for V and 9 bases for J; bases not matched to a gene: 11. CDR1 LNHDA and CDR2 SQIVND come from the germline V gene (reference sequence). The CDR3 has 16 residues.

This clonotype is labeled medium-sized (0.01 to 0.1%). The V and J genes are TRBV12-5 and TRBJ1-2; weak D call: TRBD1 (5 bases). V shed 5 bases and J shed 8 bases, with 9 bases lying between them. CDR1 is LGHNT, CDR2 FRNRAP, per germline. The length of the CDR3 is 11 residues. The CDR3 is CASGPQGGYTF. The DNA for the CDR3 is TGTGCTAGTGGTCCCCAGGGAGGCTACACCTTC.

This clonotype is labeled medium-sized. This sequence joins TRBV13 and TRBJ2-7; 10 bases match TRBD1. This CDR3 has 16 residues. Trimming removed 0 bases from V and 3 bases from J; junction bases left unmatched: 5. Germline V gene lookup returns CDR1 PRHDT and CDR2 FYEKMQ (reference sequence). The CDR3 sequence is CASSLGAGTGVYEQYF. CDR3 coding DNA: TGTGCCAGCAGCTTAGGCGCCGGGACAGGGGTCTACGAGCAGTACTTC.

This clonotype is labeled as medium-sized (0.01 to 0.1%). The chain recombines TRBV18 with TRBJ2-3; 9 bases are a match to TRBD1. The CDR3 loop spans 17 amino acids. Germline V gene lookup returns CDR1 KGHSH and CDR2 LQKENI. The junction had 8 bases not matched to a gene; V was cut back by 4 bases and J by 0 bases. The CDR3 bases are TGTGCCAGCTCACAGAATCTACAGGGGGCGAGCACAGATACGCAGTATTTT. Translating gives CASSQNLQGASTDTQYF.

This clonotype is classed as medium-sized. The V gene is TRBV2, the J gene TRBJ1-5; D unresolved. With 6 bases removed from V and 4 bases from J, the gap between germline ends came to 7 bases. Germline V gene lookup returns CDR1 SNHLY and CDR2 FYNNEI. The CDR3 spans 12 residues. As DNA, the CDR3 is TGTGCCAGCAGAGCCGGGAATCAGCCCCAGCATTTT. It encodes CASRAGNQPQHF.

This clonotype is labeled as medium-sized (0.01 to 0.1%). This chain connects TRBV5-1 to TRBJ2-2, with D tentatively TRBD2 (5 bases). Trimming took 6 bases from V and 6 from J, leaving 21 bases between them. CDR1 and CDR2 (germline): SGHRS, YFSETQ. This CDR3 spans 16 amino acids. The CDR3 bases are TGCGCCAGCAATGCTCCGGGAAAGGGCTCTCCCGGGGAGCTGTTTTTT. Translated: CASNAPGKGSPGELFF.

This clonotype showed up just a few times. The gene calls are TRBV19 and TRBJ2-5, with 8 bases lining up with TRBD1. Trimming removed 9 bases from V and 6 bases from J; junction bases left unmatched: 12. Germline values: CDR1 LNHDA, CDR2 SQIVND (reference sequence). The CDR3 consists of 14 residues. This CDR3 reads CASRWGQGAKTQYF. CDR3 sequence (DNA): TGTGCCAGCCGGTGGGGGCAGGGGGCTAAGACCCAGTACTTC.